The sequence of this T cell receptor (beta chain) was determined in a study of OX40 agonist ivuxolimab in advanced cancers. Study-wide context: Hepatocellular carcinoma, melanoma, renal cell or head and neck cancer occurred in dose-escalation patients. Having had anti-PD-1, anti-PD-L1 or anti-CTLA-4 therapy before was allowed, and roughly 40% had some.

Turning to this clone: Its antigen remains unidentified.

The study, taken as a whole, reports: Average numbers of expanded clones were greater in CD8+ T cells than in CD4+. Determination of antigen specificity was not performed for the expanded peripheral T cells.

Germline CDR1 reads LNHDA; CDR2 reads SQIVND (reference sequence). CDR3 size: 12 residues. V lost 3 bases, J lost 4 bases, and 6 bases lay in between. Sequenced by immunoSEQ multiplex PCR; TCRdb stores in-frame clones only, minus some. The table includes 70,000 or so clones, roughly 87% detected once. The V call is TRBV19, the J call TRBJ1-2; no definite D call. The sequences come from CD4+ or CD8+ T cells sorted from blood, collected in a trial of the OX40 agonist ivuxolimab. This TCR was recovered from an adult with an advanced solid tumor such as melanoma, head and neck, liver or kidney cancer. The CDR3 DNA sequence: TGTGCCAGTAGTATGTCACGCTATGGCTACACCTTC. Amino acid sequence: CASSMSRYGYTF.